This passage covers 16 T cell receptor beta chains from one sample sequenced in a study of blood T cell repertoires in COVID-19. Profiling relied on immunoSEQ multiplex PCR, and the TCRdb table lists in-frame clones only, not all of them. The sample holds a few hundred thousand clones, over 75% seen once. Material: peripheral blood. The receptors derive from a woman between 45 and 65 years old with acute or convalescent COVID-19.

This clone was counted only a few times. The V gene is TRBV27, the J gene TRBJ2-7, with D unresolved. CDR1 and CDR2 (germline): MNHEY, SMNVEV (reference sequence). Trimming pared 3 bases from V and 4 bases from J, leaving 10 bases between. There are 13 residues in the CDR3. The CDR3 is CASSLAGRYEQYF. In DNA, the CDR3 is TGTGCCAGCAGTTTGGCAGGAAGGTACGAGCAGTACTTC.

CDR3 residues: CASSLWINRDGYTF. The CDR3 nucleotides read TGTGCCAGCAGTTTATGGATAAACAGGGATGGCTACACCTTC. This chain uses TRBV28 with TRBJ1-2; D is possibly TRBD1 (6 bases). The V and J ends lost 0 bases and 6 bases respectively, with 11 bases between them. From germline, CDR1 is MDHEN and CDR2 SYDVKM. The CDR3 extends over 14 amino acids.

The chain couples TRBV9 to TRBJ2-2, with TRBD2 matching over 9 bases. This CDR3 has 17 amino acids. CDR1 and CDR2 from the germline V gene are SGDLS and YYNGEE. J lost 2 bases, V lost 7 bases, and 12 bases had no gene match. CDR3 bases: TGTGCCAGCGCCTCATCTGCGGGAGGGAAAAACACCGGGGAGCTGTTTTTT. It is translated as CASASSAGGKNTGELFF.

The DNA of the CDR3 is TGCGCCAGCAGCTTGTTGGGGGGATTAGAGACCCAGTACTTC. It specifies CASSLLGGLETQYF. The V call is TRBV5-1, the J call TRBJ2-5, with D possibly TRBD2 on 6 matching bases. The length of the CDR3 is 14 residues. Trimming cost V 1 base and J 4 bases, with 11 bases left between them. Germline lookup yields CDR1 SGHRS and CDR2 YFSETQ.

This clone was seen only a few times. An end of the junction differs from the germline gene, which may be a read error. The chain uses TRBV7-7 and TRBJ2-7; 11 nucleotides line up with TRBD2. CDR1 SSHAT and CDR2 FNYEAQ come from the germline V gene (reference sequence). CDR3 length: 15 amino acids. The CDR3 region is CASSLGTSGTYEQYF. The CDR3 nucleotides read TGTGCTAGCAGCTTAGGGACTAGCGGTACCTACGAGCAGTACTTC.

The chain has TRBV7-6 and TRBJ2-7; possible D gene TRBD2, 6 bases. CDR1 SGHVS and CDR2 FNYEAQ come from the germline V gene. This CDR3 comprises 16 residues. V dropped 5 bases and J dropped 2 bases, with 19 bases sitting between them. The CDR3 region is CASSQSPVAATYEQYF. Written as DNA, the CDR3 is TGTGCCAGCAGCCAGAGCCCGGTAGCGGCTACCTACGAGCAGTACTTC.

The rearrangement joins TRBV21-1 to TRBJ1-3; the listed D gene, TRBD1, was not tested against the DNA. TRBV21-1 is flagged as a pseudogene. This CDR3 is built from 20 residues. The CDR3 reads CASSKVYFHRADRSGNTIYF. DNA of the CDR3: TGTGCCAGCAGCAAAGTTTATTTTCACAGGGCGGATCGCTCTGGAAACACCATATATTTT.

The chain has TRBV27 and TRBJ2-2; TRBD2 matches 9 bases. In germline, CDR1 is MNHEY, CDR2 SMNVEV (reference sequence). Trimming removed 0 bases from V and 4 bases from J; junction bases left unmatched: 12. The length of the CDR3 is 19 residues. The CDR3 reads CASSLSKGTSTFITGELFF. DNA of the CDR3: TGTGCCAGCAGTTTATCTAAGGGGACTAGCACCTTCATCACCGGGGAGCTGTTTTTT.

CDR3 DNA: TGCGCCAGCAGCCCCCAGACGGGCACTGAAGCTTTCTTT. As protein: CASSPQTGTEAFF. The gene calls are TRBV4-3 and TRBJ1-1; D is uncertain. Germline CDR1 and CDR2: LGHNA and YSLEER. V gave up 4 bases and J gave up 4 bases, with 10 bases separating them. This CDR3 comprises 13 residues.

This chain uses TRBV5-1 with TRBJ2-1; TRBD2 aligns across 8 bases. This CDR3 is 15 amino acids long. V shed 1 base, J shed 5 bases, and the junction held 5 bases outside the gene matches. The germline V gene encodes CDR1 SGHRS and CDR2 YFSETQ. CDR3 nucleotide sequence: TGCGCCAGCAGCTTGATGTTAGCGGGAAACAATGAGCAGTTCTTC. It yields the protein CASSLMLAGNNEQFF.

V gene TRBV19 combines with J gene TRBJ2-1; 9 nucleotides align to TRBD1. The germline V gene encodes CDR1 LNHDA and CDR2 SQIVND (reference sequence). With 6 bases clipped from V and 4 bases from J, the junction kept 4 bases outside the gene matches. The CDR3 spans 14 residues. CDR3 protein: CASSPDRGYNEQFF. CDR3 sequence (DNA): TGTGCCAGTAGCCCGGACAGGGGATACAATGAGCAGTTCTTC.

This clone was seen more than once but under ten times. V and J are TRBV5-5 and TRBJ1-2, with 7 bases identical to TRBD1. This CDR3 contains 14 residues. With 5 bases clipped from V and 6 bases from J, the junction kept 10 bases outside the gene matches. Germline V gives CDR1 SGHKS, CDR2 YYEKEE (reference sequence). The CDR3 is CASRKTGIGNGYTF. The CDR3 coding sequence is TGTGCCAGCAGAAAGACAGGGATAGGGAATGGCTACACCTTC.

This chain uses TRBV20-1 with TRBJ2-7; D gene uncertain. Per germline, CDR1 DFQATT and CDR2 SNEGSKA (reference sequence). This CDR3 is built from 11 residues. Trimming took off 5 bases at V and 6 bases at J, with 11 bases between the two ends. In DNA form, the CDR3 reads TGCAGTGCTCCCCTCACGGGCGAGCAGTACTTC. Its translation is CSAPLTGEQYF.

The chain carries TRBV28 and TRBJ2-1, with TRBD2 matching 9 bases. The CDR3 is made up of 14 amino acids. V dropped 8 bases and J dropped 1; count of bases not matched to a gene: 3. Germline values: CDR1 MDHEN, CDR2 SYDVKM. The CDR3 protein is CASGTSISYNEQFF. Written as DNA, the CDR3 is TGTGCCAGCGGGACTAGCATTTCCTACAATGAGCAGTTCTTC.

This clone showed up just a few times. V is TRBV15 and J is TRBJ1-2; D is perhaps TRBD1 (5 bases). The V end was cut by 2 bases, the J end by 6 bases, with 13 bases between. The CDR3 has 14 amino acids. Per germline, CDR1 LNHNV and CDR2 YYDKDF (reference sequence). The CDR3 region is CATSRTTVSDGYTF. The CDR3 nucleotides read TGTGCCACCAGCAGAACGACAGTTTCCGATGGCTACACCTTC.

This chain connects TRBV5-1 to TRBJ1-3; maybe TRBD1 (5 bases). The CDR3 has 14 residues. V was shortened by 4 bases and J by 6 bases, with 14 bases between the two germline ends. Germline V CDR1 and CDR2: SGHRS, YFSETQ. CDR3 sequence: CASSPGTLENTIYF. Written as DNA, the CDR3 is TGCGCCAGCAGCCCCGGGACTTTGGAAAACACCATATATTTT.